These 3 T cell receptor beta chains were sequenced from one sample in a study of cytomegalovirus exposure and HLA in healthy donors. The PCR used 60 Vbeta and 13 Jbeta primers. TCRdb keeps only in-frame clones here, not all; method: immunoSEQ multiplex PCR. The sample yields 65,000 to 90,000 clones, roughly 70% seen once. The sample comprised PBMCs. The source of these receptors is a man aged 35-49 years in good health and CMV-seronegative.

CDR3 sequence: CASSPGGWEQYF. The DNA for the CDR3 is TGTGCCAGCAGCCCGGGAGGGTGGGAGCAGTACTTC. This rearrangement joins TRBV11-2 to TRBJ2-7, with 8 bases identical to TRBD2. The ends lost 5 bases at V and 7 bases at J; junction bases unmatched: 4. Germline values: CDR1 SGHAT, CDR2 FQNNGV. The CDR3 length is 12 residues.

This clone came up once. V gene TRBV6-5 combines with J gene TRBJ2-7; TRBD1 aligns across 7 bases. Germline CDR1 MNHEY, CDR2 SVGAGI. The CDR3 is made up of 14 amino acids. J lost 4 bases, V lost 6 bases, and 9 bases had no gene match. CDR3 region: CASSRTGTGYEQYF. The CDR3 nucleotides are TGTGCCAGCAGCAGGACAGGAACTGGGTACGAGCAGTACTTC.

The rearrangement joins TRBV28 to TRBJ1-3, with a weak D call TRBD1 (5 bases). The germline V and J ends were trimmed by 6 bases and 7 bases, with 19 bases remaining between them. CDR1 is MDHEN, CDR2 SYDVKM, per germline. The CDR3 consists of 15 residues. In DNA, the CDR3 is TGTGCCAGCAGCCAGGGAATATCTACTCTCAACACCATATATTTT. It codes for CASSQGISTLNTIYF.